This T cell receptor beta chain emerged from a study of blood T cell repertoires in COVID-19 (dated by TCRdb to about 2020). About the full investigation: Samples covering the acute and convalescent phases of COVID-19 were provided by collaborators in the United States, Italy and Spain. The samples were drawn from the first 160 participants of the ongoing ImmuneRACE study and from under 1,500 subjects provided by 6 global collaborators. Where available, HLA class I and class II types were obtained from metadata supplied by the sample provider rather than from assay-based typing. The prospective study material was composed of cDNA or gDNA derived from T cells, B-cell-depleted T cells, or PBMCs. Nearly every sample came with metadata listing a de-identified subject ID, COVID-19 status, age in years and sex. The repertoires were released in a freely available public database meant as a resource for research on the immune response to SARS-CoV-2. Deeply sampled blood TCRbeta repertoires from subjects exposed to, actively infected with, or recovered from COVID-19 were included in the dataset.

Collaborating institutions collected whole blood in K2EDTA tubes following their own protocols. For TCRbeta analysis, collaborators shipped samples as frozen whole blood, isolated PBMCs, or DNA extracted from either of those sample types. The immunoSEQ Assay, a bias-controlled multiplex PCR, was used to amplify TCRbeta CDR3 regions from genomic DNA. Per the authors' processing: Within the assay, amplification of reference gene primers was used to estimate how many nucleated cells each sample contained. To quantify the absolute abundance of each unique TCRbeta CDR3 rearrangement, sequence reads were collapsed and filtered. Productive Simpson clonality was computed per sample as the square root of Simpson's diversity index over productive rearrangements. Sourced from immuneACCESS, this table was stored by TCRdb with only in-frame sequences that have V and J called. A share of the clones is absent; for the studies checked, an unresolved V gene accounts for under half, and the remainder has no known explanation. The V and J calls and clone size were taken over from that table, and D and trimming were inferred from the DNA. Across this sample there are fewer than 250,000 clones, with about 86% seen only once. The top ten clonotypes cover 0.6% to 1% of the sample.

In regard to this clone: Its antigen remains unidentified. Per-base quality was not reported, and no clone a single base away is much larger than it.

Here is what the overall study found, with its caveats: Clinical and demographic metadata were provided uncurated, with the amount varying by source and participant.

Reading from cysteine to phenylalanine, the CDR3 counts 20 amino acids. CDR3 DNA is the only sequence kept; it has 60 bases, read in frame from the first base. CDR1 MGHRA and CDR2 YSYEKL were looked up in the germline V gene. Germline trimming: 1 base from V, 5 bases from J; junction bases outside gene matches: 11. The receptor's source is a woman between 70 and 85 years old with acute or convalescent COVID-19. Sequenced sample: peripheral blood. The chain couples TRBV4-1 to TRBJ2-1; TRBD2 lines up with 16 middle nucleotides. The sequence in DNA is TGCGCCAGCAGCCAAGCTCCGGGACTAGCGGGAGGGCCCCAAAACAATGAGCAGTTCTTC. It codes for CASSQAPGLAGGPQNNEQFF.